This paragraph reports one T cell receptor (beta chain). Its antigen remains unidentified. The data were taken from a study of cytomegalovirus exposure and HLA in healthy donors. Study results and limitations: In a later analysis, CMV-associated beta chains were mostly HLA-associated, it appeared. In a later analysis, at a false discovery rate of 0.05, roughly 17,000 TCR beta sequences were associated with HLA alleles.

Primers: 60 Vbeta forward and 13 Jbeta reverse. The method was immunoSEQ multiplex PCR; TCRdb's version includes in-frame clones alone and lacks a portion of them. The sample carries tens of thousands of clones, around 70% recorded once. Trimming pared 1 base from V and 7 bases from J, leaving 8 bases between. Germline CDR1 SGHDN, CDR2 FVKESK. There are 12 residues in the CDR3. This chain joins TRBV14 and TRBJ2-7; D perhaps matches TRBD2 (5 bases). The clonotype comes from a man between 18 and 29 years old in good health and CMV-seronegative. The sequencing input was PBMCs. The CDR3 coding sequence is TGTGCCAGCAGCCAAGGGCCGGGGGAGCAGTACTTC. Protein sequence: CASSQGPGEQYF.